The present T cell receptor beta chain was sequenced within a study of PD-1 blockade in classical Hodgkin lymphoma. Study-wide points: By cycle point C4D1, TCR diversity had risen significantly in CD4+ cells (but not CD8+ cells).

All the patients suffered relapse after autologous stem cell transplantation, and brentuximab vedotin exposure differed. Thawed PBMCs underwent magnetic negative selection to yield purified CD4+ T cells. Profiled with immunoSEQ multiplex PCR; TCRdb holds only in-frame clones, not every one. The repertoire consists of 30,000 or so clones, with 80% to 95% occurring once and the leading ten covering roughly 0.24%. As to this clone: Its antigen is still unknown.

Sequences were derived from CD4+ T cells from blood, sampled at baseline. The clonotype comes from a human donor with classical Hodgkin lymphoma.

CDR3 in amino acids: CASSQTSASSGANVLTF. The CDR3 DNA follows: TGCGCCAGCAGCCAGACTAGCGCGAGCTCTGGGGCCAACGTCCTGACTTTC. The chain uses TRBV4-1 and TRBJ2-6, with TRBD2 matching 8 bases. J gave up 0 bases and V 3 bases, and 4 bases lay outside the gene matches. The CDR3 has 17 amino acids. Germline CDR1 is MGHRA and CDR2 is YSYEKL.